Sequencing of this T cell receptor beta chain was carried out in a study of cytomegalovirus exposure and HLA in healthy donors (dated by TCRdb to between 2016 and 2019). Study-wide context: In an earlier analysis of fewer than 750 of the donors, around 300 Gb of sequence data and approximately 120 million unique TCR beta sequences from about 179 million T cells were reported. Approximately 310 gigabases of sequencing data and approximately 85 million unique TCR sequences were included in an early release covering about 700 HLA-typed donors. Among the roughly 400 genotyped donors, around 81% belonged to the genetic ancestry cluster associated with self-reported Caucasian donors. The study aimed to test whether cataloging public T cell receptors could reveal signatures of past pathogen exposure. The T cell repertoires of several hundred subjects were profiled by immunosequencing and related to cytomegalovirus serostatus. A separate validation cohort of roughly 130 different subjects was used in addition to the approximately 700-subject first cohort. The study combined high-throughput TCR immunosequencing, statistical association of individual TCRs with disease status, and machine learning to predict cytomegalovirus infection status. A later analysis re-examined previously published TCR beta repertoires from roughly 650 donors and added high-resolution HLA genotyping to investigate patterns of TCR occurrence. In the later analysis, no new phenotypic data were used to find candidate immune exposures; instead, reliance was placed on TCR beta sequences and their occurrence across donors. An earlier analysis of approximately 630 of the donors applied high-throughput TCR beta sequencing to assess whether each TCR beta V gene segment acted as functional or pseudogenic. Alongside the repertoire data, information on donor age, sex, ethnicity and CMV serostatus was compiled. In a later genetic analysis, genome-wide SNP genotypes for about three fifths of the 666 donors were used, and that subset was treated as a discovery cohort. All discovery cohort repertoires had been generated on a single sequencing platform. Class I and class II HLA loci were covered by the typing at four-digit resolution. The number of typed donors differed by locus: about 629-640 for A, B, C, DRB1 and DQB1; some 540 for DQA1; 606 for DPA1; and some 470 for DPB1. Four to six DR-DQ haplotypes were handled as single units for association and clustering because linkage in the cohort was strong. Across roughly 420 genotyped donors of the cohort, an average of about 240,000 unique TCR beta nucleotide sequences per donor were sequenced, and around 19% of those sequences were non-productive.

From the germline V gene, CDR1 is MDHEN and CDR2 is SYDVKM. V lost 2 bases and J lost 5 bases; the stretch between them is 15 bases long. The CDR3 has 15 amino acids, counting the end cysteine and phenylalanine. The entry retains the CDR3 DNA only, 45 bases that are in frame from base 1. For this clone: The specificity of this receptor is unknown. No base quality values were provided; no much bigger clone lies one nucleotide off.

The cohort consisted of fewer than 700 healthy bone marrow donors. Cohort members were all nominally healthy when sampled, although unrecorded immune exposures were likely present. The donor was CMV seropositive and belonged to the group of 250 to 350 seropositive cohort members. A peripheral blood sample was provided by each donor, and peripheral blood mononuclear cells were used for TCR beta sequencing. The Qiagen DNeasy Blood Extraction Kit was used to extract genomic DNA from the blood cell samples. Library method: the immunoSEQ multiplex PCR assay. For the multiplex PCR, a mixture combining 60 forward primers for TCR Vbeta segments and 13 reverse primers for TCR Jbeta segments was used. The CDR3 region of rearranged TCR beta genes was amplified from genomic DNA by a multiplex PCR assay. On the Illumina HiSeq System, the amplified TCR beta libraries were sequenced as 87-base-pair reads. In the source study's methods: In a later analysis, tens of millions of unique TCR beta chains were counted across the 690 or so repertoires, and around 10 million of these chains were shared by at least two donors. Raw reads were error-corrected and collapsed into unique sequences with a nearest-neighbor algorithm that merged closely related sequences to remove PCR and sequencing errors. To assign V, D and J gene segments, CDR3 sequences were aligned to IMGT reference sequences. For a sequence to be retained, at least a six-nucleotide match to both a V gene segment and a J gene segment was required. A rearrangement was called productive if the CDR3 had no stop codons and remained in frame with V and J, and every other rearrangement was called non-productive. Following IMGT convention, CDR3 was defined as the stretch from the second conserved V-encoded cysteine up to the conserved J-encoded phenylalanine. Sequences without an unambiguous match to a single V gene segment were excluded from the earlier analysis of a few hundred of the donors. In an earlier analysis of 587 of the donors, V segments were called functional above 56.7% productive rearrangements and were called segregating when the between-donor standard deviation exceeded 5%. A statistical classification framework was developed to diagnose cytomegalovirus status using the catalog of TCR beta chain sequences. In a later analysis, V and J genes were assigned by comparing TCR nucleotide sequences against IMGT/GENE-DB human TR gene sequences. In a later analysis, CDR3 sequences and most-parsimonious VDJ recombination scenarios were assigned using the TCRdist pipeline. In a later analysis, every TCR beta chain was defined by the combination of its CDR3 amino acid sequence and its V-gene family, and reads without a unique V-gene family were dropped. To address suspected cross-contamination and a sequencing artifact, a later analysis removed approximately 590 highly shared, low-generation-probability nucleotide sequences. In a later analysis, a clonal expansion index for each public chain was calculated from normalized within-repertoire ranks of inferred template counts. In a later analysis, generation probabilities were computed with a VDJ recombination model fitted to out-of-frame rearrangements, and the resulting probabilities were checked against IGoR. In a later analysis, TCR-TCR, TCR-HLA and TCR-CMV co-occurrence was scored with hypergeometric tests, and a repertoire-size bias correction was applied to TCR pairs. False discovery rates were estimated in a later analysis by permuting HLA or CMV assignments 20 times. In a later analysis, co-occurring TCRs were grouped using DBSCAN, with TCRdist sequence similarity added in when clustering inside HLA-allele-positive subsets. Repertoires with fewer than 30,000 or more than 120,000 public chains, plus five repertoires with anomalous nucleotide sharing, were excluded from co-occurrence clustering. The clones in this table, taken by TCRdb from immuneACCESS, are in-frame only. Not every clone is retained; where verified, under half of the shortfall comes from an unresolved V gene, and the cause of the rest is unknown. V and J calls plus clone size are reproduced from that table; the DNA served to infer D and trimming. The sample table contains 180,000 or so clones; only one count was recorded for 60% to 80% of them. The top ten constitute roughly 7.8% of the sample.

Overall study outcomes, separate from this receptor: A further reported finding was that TCR beta sequences accurately predicted the HLA-A and HLA-B alleles for most subjects in the first cohort. Because the 87-base-pair reads could not distinguish some IMGT-functional V segments, including TRBV6-2 and TRBV6-3, those segments were excluded. Specific HLA alleles were associated with 15,000 to 20,000 TCR beta sequences at a false discovery rate of 0.05 in a later analysis. A group of highly shared sequence variants was considered likely to be a technical artifact of the sequencing pipeline. It was suggested by the authors that the approach could potentially be generalized to other disease states and immunological phenotypes. In the study, around 160 TCR beta chains were listed as associated with cytomegalovirus. Most CMV-associated TCR beta chains appeared to be HLA-restricted in a later analysis, and the HLA associations seemed to be driven largely by CMV exposure. In both the original and validation cohorts, the classifier was reported to diagnose cytomegalovirus status with high specificity and sensitivity. In a later analysis, several top co-occurrence clusters were reported to appear linked to parvovirus B19, influenza, CMV and Epstein-Barr virus. Because some donors lacked HLA typing at each locus, the association tests relied only on the typed subset. A later analysis found that TCR association rates varied across HLA loci, with DRB1 alleles showing the most associated TCRs and HLA-C alleles the fewest. Broadly in line with IMGT annotations, most TCR beta V segments showed up in productive rearrangements about 87% or about 30% of the time in an earlier analysis of some 590 of the donors. A few of the identified cytomegalovirus-associated TCR beta chains were confirmed in vitro to be specific for cytomegalovirus antigens. Roughly 15 rarely observed V segments, including chromosome 9 orphons, were excluded from the earlier analysis of several hundred of the donors because counts were too low. V-gene and J-gene trimming of TCR beta chains was associated with a missense DCLRE1C variant in a later genetic analysis, and the association was replicated in an independent cohort. Linkage disequilibrium might explain the correlated functional status among segregating V segments, but an unknown experimental factor could not be excluded. Compared with equally common non-associated chains, HLA-associated TCR beta chains in a later analysis were more clonally expanded and had lower generation probabilities. In a later genetic analysis, fewer N-insertions in productive TCRs were reported among donors in an Asian-associated ancestry cluster than the 666-donor mean. The cohort was sequenced for TCR beta chains only, and without alpha or paired-chain data the features that could be detected were limited. For the cohort, immune exposure information was limited to CMV serostatus. Presence/absence analyses assumed roughly uniform sequencing depth across donors, an assumption that may not hold. When HLA alleles, especially DR and DQ, strongly co-occurred, TCR associations were difficult to assign to individual alleles. Across donors, most TCR sequences were observed very rarely, whereas some public TCRs were present in many individuals.

This TCR derives from a woman in her thirties or forties in good health and CMV-seropositive. Recombination joined TRBV28 with TRBJ1-2; perhaps TRBD1 is the D gene, with 5 bases matching. The sample was PBMCs. The nucleotides read TGTGCCAGCAGTTTAATTCGGATCGGGGGGTATGGCTACACCTTC. Protein translation: CASSLIRIGGYGYTF.